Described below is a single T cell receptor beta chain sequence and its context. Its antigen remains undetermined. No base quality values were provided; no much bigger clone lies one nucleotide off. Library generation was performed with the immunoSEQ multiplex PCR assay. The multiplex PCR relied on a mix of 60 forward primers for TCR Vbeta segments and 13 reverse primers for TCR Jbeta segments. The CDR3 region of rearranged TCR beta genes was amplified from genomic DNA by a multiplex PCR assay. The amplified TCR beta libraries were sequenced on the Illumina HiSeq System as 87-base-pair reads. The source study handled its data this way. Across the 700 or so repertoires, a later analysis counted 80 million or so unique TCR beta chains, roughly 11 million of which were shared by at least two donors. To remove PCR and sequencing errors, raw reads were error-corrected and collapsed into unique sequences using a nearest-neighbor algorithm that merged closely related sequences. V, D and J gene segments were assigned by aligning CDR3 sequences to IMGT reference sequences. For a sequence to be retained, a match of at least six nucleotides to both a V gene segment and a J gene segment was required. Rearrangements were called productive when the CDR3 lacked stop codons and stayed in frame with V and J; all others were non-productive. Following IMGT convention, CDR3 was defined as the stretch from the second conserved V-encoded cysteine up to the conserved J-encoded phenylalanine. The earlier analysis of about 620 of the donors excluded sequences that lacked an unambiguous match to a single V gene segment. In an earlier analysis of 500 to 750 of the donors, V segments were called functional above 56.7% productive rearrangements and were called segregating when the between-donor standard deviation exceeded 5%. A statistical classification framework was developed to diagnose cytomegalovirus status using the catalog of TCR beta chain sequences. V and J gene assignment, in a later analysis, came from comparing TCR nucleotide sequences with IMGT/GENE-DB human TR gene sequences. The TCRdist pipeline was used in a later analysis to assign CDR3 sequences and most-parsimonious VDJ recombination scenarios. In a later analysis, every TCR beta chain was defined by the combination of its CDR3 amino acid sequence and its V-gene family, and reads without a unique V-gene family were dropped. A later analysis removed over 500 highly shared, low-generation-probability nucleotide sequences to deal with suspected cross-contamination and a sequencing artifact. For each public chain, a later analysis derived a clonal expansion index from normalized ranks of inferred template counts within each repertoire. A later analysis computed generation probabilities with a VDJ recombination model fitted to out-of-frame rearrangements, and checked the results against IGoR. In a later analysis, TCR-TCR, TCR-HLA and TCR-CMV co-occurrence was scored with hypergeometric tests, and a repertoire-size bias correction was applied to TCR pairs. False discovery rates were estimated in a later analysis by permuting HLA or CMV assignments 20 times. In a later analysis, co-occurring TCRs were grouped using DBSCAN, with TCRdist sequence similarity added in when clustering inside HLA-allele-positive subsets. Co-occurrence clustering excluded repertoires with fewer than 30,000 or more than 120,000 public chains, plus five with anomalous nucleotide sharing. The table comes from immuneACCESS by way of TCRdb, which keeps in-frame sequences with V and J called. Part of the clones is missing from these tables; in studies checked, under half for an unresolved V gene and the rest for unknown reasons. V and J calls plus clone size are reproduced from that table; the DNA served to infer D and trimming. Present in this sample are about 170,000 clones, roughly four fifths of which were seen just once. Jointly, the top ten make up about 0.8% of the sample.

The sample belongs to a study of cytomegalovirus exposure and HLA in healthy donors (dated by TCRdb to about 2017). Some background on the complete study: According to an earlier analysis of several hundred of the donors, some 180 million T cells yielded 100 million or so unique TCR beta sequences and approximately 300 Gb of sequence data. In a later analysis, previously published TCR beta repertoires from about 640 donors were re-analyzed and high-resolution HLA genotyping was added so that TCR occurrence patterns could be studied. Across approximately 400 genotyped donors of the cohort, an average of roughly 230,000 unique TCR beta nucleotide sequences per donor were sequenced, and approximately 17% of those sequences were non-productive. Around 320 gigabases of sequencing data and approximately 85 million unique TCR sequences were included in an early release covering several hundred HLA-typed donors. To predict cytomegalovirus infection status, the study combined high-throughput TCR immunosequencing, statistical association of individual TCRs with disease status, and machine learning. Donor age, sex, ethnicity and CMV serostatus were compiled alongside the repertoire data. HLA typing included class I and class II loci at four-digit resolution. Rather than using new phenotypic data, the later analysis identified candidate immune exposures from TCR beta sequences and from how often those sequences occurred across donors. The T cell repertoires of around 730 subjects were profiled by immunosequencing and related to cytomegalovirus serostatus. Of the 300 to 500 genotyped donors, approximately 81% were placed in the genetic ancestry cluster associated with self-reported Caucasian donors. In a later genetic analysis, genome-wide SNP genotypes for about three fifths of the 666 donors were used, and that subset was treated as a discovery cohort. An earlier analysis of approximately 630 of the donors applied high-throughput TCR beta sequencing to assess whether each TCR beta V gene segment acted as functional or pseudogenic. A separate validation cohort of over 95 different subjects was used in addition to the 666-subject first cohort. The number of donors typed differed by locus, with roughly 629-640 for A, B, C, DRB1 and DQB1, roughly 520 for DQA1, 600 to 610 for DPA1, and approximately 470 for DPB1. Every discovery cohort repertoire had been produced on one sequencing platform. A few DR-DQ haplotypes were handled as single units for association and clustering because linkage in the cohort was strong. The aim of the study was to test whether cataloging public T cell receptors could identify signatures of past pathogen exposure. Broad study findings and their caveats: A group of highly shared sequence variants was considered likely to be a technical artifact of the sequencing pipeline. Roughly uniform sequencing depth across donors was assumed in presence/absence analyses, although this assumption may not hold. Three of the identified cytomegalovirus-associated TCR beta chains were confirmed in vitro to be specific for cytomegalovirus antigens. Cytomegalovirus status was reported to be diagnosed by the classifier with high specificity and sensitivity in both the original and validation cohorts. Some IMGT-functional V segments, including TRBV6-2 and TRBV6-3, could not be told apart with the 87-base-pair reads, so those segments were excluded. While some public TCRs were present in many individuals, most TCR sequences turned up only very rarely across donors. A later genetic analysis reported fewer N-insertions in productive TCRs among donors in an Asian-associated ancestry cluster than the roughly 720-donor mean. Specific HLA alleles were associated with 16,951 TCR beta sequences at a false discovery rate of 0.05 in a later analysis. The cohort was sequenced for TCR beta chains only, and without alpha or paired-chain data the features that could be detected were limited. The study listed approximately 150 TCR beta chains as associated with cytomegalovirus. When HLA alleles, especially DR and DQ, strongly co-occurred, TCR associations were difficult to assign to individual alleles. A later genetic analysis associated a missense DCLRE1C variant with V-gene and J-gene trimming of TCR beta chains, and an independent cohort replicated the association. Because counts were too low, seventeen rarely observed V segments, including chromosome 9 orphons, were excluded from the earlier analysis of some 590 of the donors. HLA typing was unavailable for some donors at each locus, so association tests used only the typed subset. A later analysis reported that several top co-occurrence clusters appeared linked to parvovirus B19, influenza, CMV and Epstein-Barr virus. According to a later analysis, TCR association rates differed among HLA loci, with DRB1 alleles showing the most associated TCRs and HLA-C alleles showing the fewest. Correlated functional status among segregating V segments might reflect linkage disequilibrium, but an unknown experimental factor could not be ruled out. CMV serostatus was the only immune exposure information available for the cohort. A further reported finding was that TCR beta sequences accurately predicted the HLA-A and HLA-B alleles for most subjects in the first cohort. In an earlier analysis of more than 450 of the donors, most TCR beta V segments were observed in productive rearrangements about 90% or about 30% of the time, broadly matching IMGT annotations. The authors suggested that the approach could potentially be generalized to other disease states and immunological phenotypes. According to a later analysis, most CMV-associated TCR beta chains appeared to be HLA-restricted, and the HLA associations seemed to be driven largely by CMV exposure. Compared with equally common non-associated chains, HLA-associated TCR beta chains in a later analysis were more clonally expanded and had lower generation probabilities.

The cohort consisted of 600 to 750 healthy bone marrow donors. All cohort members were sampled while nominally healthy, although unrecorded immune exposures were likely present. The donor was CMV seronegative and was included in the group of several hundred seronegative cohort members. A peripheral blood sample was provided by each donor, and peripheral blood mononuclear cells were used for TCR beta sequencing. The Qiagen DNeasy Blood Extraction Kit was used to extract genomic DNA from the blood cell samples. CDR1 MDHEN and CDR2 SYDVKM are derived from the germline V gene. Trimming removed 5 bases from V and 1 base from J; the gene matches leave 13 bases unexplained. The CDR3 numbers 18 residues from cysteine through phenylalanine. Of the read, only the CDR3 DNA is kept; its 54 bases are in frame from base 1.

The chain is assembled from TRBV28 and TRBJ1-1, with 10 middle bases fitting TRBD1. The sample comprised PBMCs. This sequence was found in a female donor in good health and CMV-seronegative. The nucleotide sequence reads TGTGCCAGCAGTGTCCTGGGGACAGGGGTTAGGGGGAACACTGAAGCTTTCTTT. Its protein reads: CASSVLGTGVRGNTEAFF.